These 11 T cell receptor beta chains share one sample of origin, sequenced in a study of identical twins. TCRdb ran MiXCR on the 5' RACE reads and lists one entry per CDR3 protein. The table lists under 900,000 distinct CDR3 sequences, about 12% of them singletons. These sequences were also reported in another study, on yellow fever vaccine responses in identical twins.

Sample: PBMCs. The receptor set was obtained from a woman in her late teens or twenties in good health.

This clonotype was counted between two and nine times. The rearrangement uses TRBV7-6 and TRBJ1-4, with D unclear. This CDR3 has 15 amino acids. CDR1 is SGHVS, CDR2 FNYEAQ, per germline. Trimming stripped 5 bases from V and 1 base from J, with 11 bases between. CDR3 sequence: CASSLQPGTNEKLFF. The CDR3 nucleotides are TGTGCCAGCAGCCTCCAACCAGGAACTAATGAAAAACTGTTTTTT.

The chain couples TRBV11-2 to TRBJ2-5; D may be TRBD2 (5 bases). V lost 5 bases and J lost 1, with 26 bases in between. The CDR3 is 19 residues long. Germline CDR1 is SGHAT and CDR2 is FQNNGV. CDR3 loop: CASSLSSEARGVPQETQYF. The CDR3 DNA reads TGTGCCAGCAGCCTGTCGTCGGAGGCTCGGGGAGTACCCCAAGAGACCCAGTACTTC.

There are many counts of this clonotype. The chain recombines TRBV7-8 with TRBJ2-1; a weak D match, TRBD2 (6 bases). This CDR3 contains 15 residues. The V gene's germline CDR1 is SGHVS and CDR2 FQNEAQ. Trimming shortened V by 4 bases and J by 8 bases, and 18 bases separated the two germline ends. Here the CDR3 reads CASSSGSSDLYEQFF. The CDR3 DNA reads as TGTGCCAGCAGCTCCGGGTCTAGCGACCTGTATGAGCAGTTCTTC.

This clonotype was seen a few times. The CDR3, as DNA: TGTGCCAGCAGTTTAGCGGCGCCAACAGCGGTCGGGGAGCTGTTTTTT. This gives the protein CASSLAAPTAVGELFF. This chain joins TRBV27 and TRBJ2-2; a weak D match, TRBD2 (5 bases). The germline gives CDR1 MNHEY, CDR2 SMNVEV (reference sequence). The V and J ends lost 2 bases and 7 bases respectively, with 17 bases between them. The CDR3 has 16 amino acids.

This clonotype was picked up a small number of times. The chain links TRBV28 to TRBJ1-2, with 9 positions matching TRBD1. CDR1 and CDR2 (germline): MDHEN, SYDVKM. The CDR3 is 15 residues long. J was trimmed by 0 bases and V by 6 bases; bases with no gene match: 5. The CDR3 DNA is TGTGCCAGCAGGTCGAACAGGGGGCCTAACTATGGCTACACCTTC. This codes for CASRSNRGPNYGYTF.

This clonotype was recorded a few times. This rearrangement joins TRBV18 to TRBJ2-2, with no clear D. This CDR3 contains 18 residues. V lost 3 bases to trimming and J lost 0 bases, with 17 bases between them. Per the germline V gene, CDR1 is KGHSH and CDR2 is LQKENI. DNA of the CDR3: TGTGCCAGCTCACCCAACCTCCTAAGCGCCACGAACACCGGGGAGCTGTTTTTT. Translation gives CASSPNLLSATNTGELFF.

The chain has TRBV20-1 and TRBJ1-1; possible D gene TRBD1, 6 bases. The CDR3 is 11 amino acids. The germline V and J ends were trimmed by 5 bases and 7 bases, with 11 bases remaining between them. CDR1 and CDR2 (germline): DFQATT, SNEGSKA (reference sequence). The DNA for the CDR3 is TGCAGTGCTCAGGACAGCGTTGAAGCTTTCTTT. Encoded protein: CSAQDSVEAFF.

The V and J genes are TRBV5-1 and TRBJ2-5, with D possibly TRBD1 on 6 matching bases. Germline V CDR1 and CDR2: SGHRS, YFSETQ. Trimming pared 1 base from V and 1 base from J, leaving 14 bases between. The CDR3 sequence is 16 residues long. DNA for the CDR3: TGCGCCAGCAGCTTGAGCGCAGGGACATCCCAAGAGACCCAGTACTTC. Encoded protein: CASSLSAGTSQETQYF.

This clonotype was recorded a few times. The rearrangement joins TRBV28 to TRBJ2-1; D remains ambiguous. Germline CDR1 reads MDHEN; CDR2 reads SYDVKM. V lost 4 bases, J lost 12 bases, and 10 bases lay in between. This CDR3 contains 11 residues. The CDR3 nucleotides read TGTGCCAGCAGTTCCCCCCCCTGGCAGTTCTTC. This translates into CASSSPPWQFF. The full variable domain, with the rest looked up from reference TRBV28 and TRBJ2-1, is DVKVTQSSRYLVKRTGEKVFLECVQDMDHENMFWYRQDPGLGLRLIYFSYDVKMKEKGDIPEGYSVSREKKERFSLILESASTNQTSMYLCASSSPPWQFFGPGTRLTVL.

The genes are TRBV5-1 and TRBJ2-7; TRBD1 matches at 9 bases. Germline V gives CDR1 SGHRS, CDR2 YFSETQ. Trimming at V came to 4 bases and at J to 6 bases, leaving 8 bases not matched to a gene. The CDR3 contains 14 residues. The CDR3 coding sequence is TGCGCCAGCAGCACGGGACAGGGAGTCGGCGAGCAGTACTTC. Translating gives CASSTGQGVGEQYF.

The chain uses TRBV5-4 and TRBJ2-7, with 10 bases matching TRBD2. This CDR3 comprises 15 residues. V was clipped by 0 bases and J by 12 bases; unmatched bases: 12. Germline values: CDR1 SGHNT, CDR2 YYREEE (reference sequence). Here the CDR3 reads CASSLEGAGGSLRYF. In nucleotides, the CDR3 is TGTGCCAGCAGCTTGGAGGGAGCGGGAGGGTCTCTGCGGTACTTC.